This T cell receptor beta chain comes out of a study of blood T cell repertoires in COVID-19. The CDR3 loop spans 15 amino acids. The V end lost 3 bases, the J end lost 4 bases, and 12 bases lay between the germline ends. Looked up from germline, CDR1 is KGHDR and CDR2 is SFDVKD. In the original processing: Researchers report that nucleated cell counts were estimated from reference gene primer amplification. Some clones are missing from TCRdb's copy, which holds only in-frame ones; the method was immunoSEQ multiplex PCR. The V and J calls and clone size were taken over from that table, and D and trimming were inferred from the DNA. Among 200,000 or so clones listed, 79% were seen once.

Material: peripheral blood. The receptor was derived from a man aged 55 to 70 with active or convalescent COVID-19. The J gene is TRBJ1-5, the V gene TRBV24-1; TRBD1 is a possible D gene (5 bases). CDR3 protein: CATSDVGGRNQPQHF. The DNA for the CDR3 is TGTGCCACCAGTGATGTGGGGGGGAGGAATCAGCCCCAGCATTTT.